This T cell receptor (beta chain) appears in the sequencing data of a study of cytomegalovirus exposure and HLA in healthy donors. Turning to the study itself: Some 85 million unique TCRs, all from HLA-typed donors, were included in an early release of the data.

The CDR3 runs 15 residues. Trimming took 8 bases from V and 1 from J, leaving 19 bases between them. The germline CDR1 and CDR2 sequences are SGHRS and YFSETQ. The sample holds a few counts of this clone. What it recognizes is unknown. Whole-study findings and limits: It emerged from a later analysis that several of the most significant clusters appeared to be linked to common viral pathogens. Prediction of most subjects' HLA-A and HLA-B alleles by TCR beta sequences was reportedly accurate. After further analysis at a later stage, 16,951 TCR beta sequences were associated with HLA alleles at 0.05 false discovery rate.

Vbeta (60) and Jbeta (13) primers were used in the PCR. Measured with immunoSEQ multiplex PCR; TCRdb has only the in-frame clones, and not every one. The sample yields 95,000 to 150,000 clones, 15% seen once. This chain links TRBV5-1 with TRBJ2-7; weak D call: TRBD2 (6 bases). The sequencing input was PBMCs. This clonotype was sampled from a woman under 30 in good health and CMV-seronegative. The CDR3 reads CASSRGIGGSYEQYF. The CDR3 bases are TGCGCCAGTTCACGAGGGATTGGGGGGTCCTACGAGCAGTACTTC.